These 18 T cell receptor beta chains originate from one sample sequenced in a study of blood T cell repertoires in COVID-19 (dated by TCRdb to about 2020). The library was produced with the immunoSEQ multiplex PCR assay. TCRdb's version of the immuneACCESS table is confined to in-frame rearrangements and falls short of the full clone set. An unresolved V gene accounts for under half of the shortfall where checked; the remainder is of unknown origin. In this sample the table shows over 150,000 clones, about 86% of which occur a single time. Clones ranked in the top ten supply about 9.7% of the sample. The sample consisted of peripheral blood. The source is a man in his fifties with active or convalescent COVID-19.

The chain links TRBV11-2 to TRBJ2-1; 8 positions agree with TRBD1. Trimming took 5 bases from V and 1 from J; bases not matched to a gene: 4. The CDR3 runs to 15 residues. Germline CDR1 SGHAT, CDR2 FQNNGV. The CDR3: CASSDGQGSYNEQFF. The CDR3 bases are TGTGCCAGCAGCGACGGACAGGGATCCTACAATGAGCAGTTCTTC.

This clone was seen more than once but under ten times. Compared with germline, one end of the junction differs, possibly owing to a read error. The V call is TRBV27, the J call TRBJ2-7; 11 nucleotides match TRBD2. The CDR3 has 12 amino acids. Germline CDR1 is MNHEY and CDR2 is SMNVEV (reference sequence). The CDR3 sequence is CASRISGGAINF. The CDR3 DNA is TGTGCCAGCAGAATTAGCGGGGGGGCCATAAACTTC.

The rearrangement joins TRBV2 to TRBJ1-5; 7 nucleotides align to TRBD1. V lost 6 bases and J lost 10; bases outside the gene matches: 9. Germline V gene lookup returns CDR1 SNHLY and CDR2 FYNNEI. The CDR3 is made up of 13 amino acids. DNA for the CDR3: TGTGCCAGCAGACTCAGGGGGAGTCAACCCCAGCATTTT. Its translation: CASRLRGSQPQHF.

This rearrangement joins TRBV7-9 to TRBJ2-2; a possible D gene is TRBD1 (5 bases). Germline CDR1 and CDR2: SEHNR and FQNEAQ (reference sequence). The CDR3 is 17 residues long. The ends were cut back, 5 bases at V and 2 bases at J, with 18 bases in the middle. The CDR3 loop is CASSLPRQGPNTGELFF. CDR3 DNA sequence: TGTGCCAGCAGCCTCCCCCGCCAGGGCCCTAACACCGGGGAGCTGTTTTTT.

This rearrangement joins TRBV18 to TRBJ2-7; D is undetermined. Trimming pared 1 base from V and 6 bases from J, leaving 7 bases between. CDR1 and CDR2 from the germline V gene are KGHSH and LQKENI. The CDR3 is 12 residues long. CDR3 nucleotides: TGTGCCAGCTCACCACTGGTCGGCGAGCAGTACTTC. Translated, it gives CASSPLVGEQYF.

The chain links TRBV20-1 to TRBJ1-4; maybe TRBD1 (6 bases). Per germline, CDR1 DFQATT and CDR2 SNEGSKA (reference sequence). The V end lost 3 bases, the J end lost 5 bases, and 10 bases lay between the germline ends. The CDR3 sequence is 13 residues long. CDR3 in DNA: TGCAGTGCTAGTACAGGGTCCAATGAAAAACTGTTTTTT. Residues: CSASTGSNEKLFF.

The chain combines TRBV5-4 with TRBJ1-1; D possibly corresponds to TRBD1 (6 bases). This CDR3 has 14 residues. Germline-derived CDR1 and CDR2 are SGHNT and YYREEE (reference sequence). Between the trimmed V and J ends, which lost 1 base and 4 bases, there was a span of 11 bases. The CDR3 loop reads CASSLMQGSTEAFF. In DNA, the CDR3 is TGTGCCAGCAGCTTGATGCAGGGGAGCACTGAAGCTTTCTTT. Complete variable domain (other parts from reference TRBV5-4 and TRBJ1-1): ETGVTQSPTHLIKTRGQQVTLRCSSQSGHNTVSWYQQALGQGPQFIFQYYREEENGRGNFPPRFSGLQFPNYSSELNVNALELDDSALYLCASSLMQGSTEAFFGQGTRLTVV.

J is TRBJ1-2 and V is TRBV24-1; 8 nucleotides align to TRBD1. After removal of 6 bases from V and 4 bases from J, the junction contained 9 bases not matched to a gene. Germline V gene lookup returns CDR1 KGHDR and CDR2 SFDVKD. The CDR3 sequence is 15 residues long. The CDR3 sequence is CATSPTTGGAYGYTF. DNA of the CDR3: TGTGCCACCAGTCCTACCACAGGGGGTGCCTATGGCTACACCTTC.

The rearrangement joins TRBV7-2 to TRBJ2-7, with a weak D call TRBD1 (5 bases). The CDR3 spans 15 residues. Trimming took 0 bases from V and 2 from J, leaving 11 bases between them. Germline assignment: CDR1 SGHTA and CDR2 FQGNSA. CDR3 residues: CASSLAQGAAYEQYF. The DNA of the CDR3 is TGTGCCAGCAGCTTAGCGCAGGGTGCGGCCTACGAGCAGTACTTC.

V usage is TRBV19 and J usage is TRBJ2-1; a weak D match, TRBD1 (7 bases). The CDR3 has 13 amino acids. Germline CDR1 is LNHDA and CDR2 is SQIVND (reference sequence). V was shortened by 10 bases and J by 1 base, with 11 bases between the two germline ends. The CDR3 DNA follows: TGTGCCACAGCAGGGGGGTCCTACAATGAGCAGTTCTTC. Translated, it gives CATAGGSYNEQFF.

This chain joins TRBV6-5 and TRBJ1-2; 7 nucleotides line up with TRBD1. Germline loops: CDR1 MNHEY, CDR2 SVGAGI. With 5 bases clipped from V and 3 bases from J, the junction kept 6 bases outside the gene matches. The CDR3 loop spans 14 amino acids. In DNA form, the CDR3 reads TGTGCCAGCAGTAAGGGACAGATCGACTATGGCTACACCTTC. Protein: CASSKGQIDYGYTF.

This clone was counted only a few times. The genes are TRBV7-9 and TRBJ2-1; 9 bases line up with TRBD2. From germline, CDR1 is SEHNR and CDR2 FQNEAQ (reference sequence). The CDR3 length is 17 residues. Losses at the gene ends were 2 bases for V and 0 bases for J; bases not matched to a gene: 5. CDR3 residues: CASSLRASGASYNEQFF. Written as DNA, the CDR3 is TGTGCCAGCAGCTTACGGGCTAGCGGGGCCTCCTACAATGAGCAGTTCTTC.

The rearrangement joins TRBV11-2 to TRBJ1-6; D not certain. V was cut by 4 bases and J by 10 bases, with 8 bases left in between. The CDR3 covers 12 residues. Per germline, CDR1 SGHAT and CDR2 FQNNGV. This chain's CDR3 is CASSSTGSPLHF. Here the CDR3 DNA reads TGTGCCAGCAGCTCAACGGGATCACCCCTCCACTTT.

This chain joins TRBV28 and TRBJ2-5; the D gene is possibly TRBD1 (6 bases). The germline V gene has CDR1 MDHEN and CDR2 SYDVKM. V gave up 3 bases and J gave up 1 base, with 21 bases separating them. The CDR3 totals 18 residues. The CDR3 protein is CASSFAASRTGSQETQYF. The DNA for the CDR3 is TGTGCCAGCAGTTTCGCCGCCTCTCGTACAGGGAGCCAAGAGACCCAGTACTTC.

The V and J genes are TRBV20-1 and TRBJ2-7, with a possible D match to TRBD1 (5 bases). This CDR3 region has 10 residues. Trimming took 5 bases from V and 4 from J, leaving 6 bases between them. CDR1 and CDR2 from the germline V gene are DFQATT and SNEGSKA (reference sequence). The CDR3 DNA sequence: TGCAGTGCTCAGGGTTACGAGCAGTACTTC. Protein sequence: CSAQGYEQYF.

The chain is built from TRBV6-1 and TRBJ1-2; D uncertain. V dropped 1 base and J dropped 3 bases, with 9 bases sitting between them. The germline V gene encodes CDR1 MNHNS and CDR2 SASEGT. The CDR3 sequence is 14 residues long. Here the CDR3 DNA reads TGTGCCAGCAGTGAAGGGGCAGCGGACTATGGCTACACCTTC. This gives the protein CASSEGAADYGYTF.

The chain employs TRBV3-1 (or the pseudogene TRBV3-2) and TRBJ1-6, with D possibly TRBD1 on 5 matching bases. The CDR3 spans 13 residues. Germline V gene lookup returns CDR1 LGHDT and CDR2 YNNKEL (reference sequence). Trimming left V 5 bases short and J 7 bases short, with 9 bases between. In DNA, the CDR3 is TGTGCCAGCAGCGATCGACAGAATTCACCCCTCCACTTT. Protein: CASSDRQNSPLHF.

For the CDR3, the DNA is TGTGCCAGCAGGCAACAGGGTTCCTGGGCCGGGGAGCTGTTTTTT. Translated: CASRQQGSWAGELFF. The chain has TRBV6-5 and TRBJ2-2; a possible D gene is TRBD1 (6 bases). Trimming pared 6 bases from V and 6 bases from J, leaving 17 bases between. Germline CDR1 is MNHEY and CDR2 is SVGAGI. The CDR3 consists of 15 residues.